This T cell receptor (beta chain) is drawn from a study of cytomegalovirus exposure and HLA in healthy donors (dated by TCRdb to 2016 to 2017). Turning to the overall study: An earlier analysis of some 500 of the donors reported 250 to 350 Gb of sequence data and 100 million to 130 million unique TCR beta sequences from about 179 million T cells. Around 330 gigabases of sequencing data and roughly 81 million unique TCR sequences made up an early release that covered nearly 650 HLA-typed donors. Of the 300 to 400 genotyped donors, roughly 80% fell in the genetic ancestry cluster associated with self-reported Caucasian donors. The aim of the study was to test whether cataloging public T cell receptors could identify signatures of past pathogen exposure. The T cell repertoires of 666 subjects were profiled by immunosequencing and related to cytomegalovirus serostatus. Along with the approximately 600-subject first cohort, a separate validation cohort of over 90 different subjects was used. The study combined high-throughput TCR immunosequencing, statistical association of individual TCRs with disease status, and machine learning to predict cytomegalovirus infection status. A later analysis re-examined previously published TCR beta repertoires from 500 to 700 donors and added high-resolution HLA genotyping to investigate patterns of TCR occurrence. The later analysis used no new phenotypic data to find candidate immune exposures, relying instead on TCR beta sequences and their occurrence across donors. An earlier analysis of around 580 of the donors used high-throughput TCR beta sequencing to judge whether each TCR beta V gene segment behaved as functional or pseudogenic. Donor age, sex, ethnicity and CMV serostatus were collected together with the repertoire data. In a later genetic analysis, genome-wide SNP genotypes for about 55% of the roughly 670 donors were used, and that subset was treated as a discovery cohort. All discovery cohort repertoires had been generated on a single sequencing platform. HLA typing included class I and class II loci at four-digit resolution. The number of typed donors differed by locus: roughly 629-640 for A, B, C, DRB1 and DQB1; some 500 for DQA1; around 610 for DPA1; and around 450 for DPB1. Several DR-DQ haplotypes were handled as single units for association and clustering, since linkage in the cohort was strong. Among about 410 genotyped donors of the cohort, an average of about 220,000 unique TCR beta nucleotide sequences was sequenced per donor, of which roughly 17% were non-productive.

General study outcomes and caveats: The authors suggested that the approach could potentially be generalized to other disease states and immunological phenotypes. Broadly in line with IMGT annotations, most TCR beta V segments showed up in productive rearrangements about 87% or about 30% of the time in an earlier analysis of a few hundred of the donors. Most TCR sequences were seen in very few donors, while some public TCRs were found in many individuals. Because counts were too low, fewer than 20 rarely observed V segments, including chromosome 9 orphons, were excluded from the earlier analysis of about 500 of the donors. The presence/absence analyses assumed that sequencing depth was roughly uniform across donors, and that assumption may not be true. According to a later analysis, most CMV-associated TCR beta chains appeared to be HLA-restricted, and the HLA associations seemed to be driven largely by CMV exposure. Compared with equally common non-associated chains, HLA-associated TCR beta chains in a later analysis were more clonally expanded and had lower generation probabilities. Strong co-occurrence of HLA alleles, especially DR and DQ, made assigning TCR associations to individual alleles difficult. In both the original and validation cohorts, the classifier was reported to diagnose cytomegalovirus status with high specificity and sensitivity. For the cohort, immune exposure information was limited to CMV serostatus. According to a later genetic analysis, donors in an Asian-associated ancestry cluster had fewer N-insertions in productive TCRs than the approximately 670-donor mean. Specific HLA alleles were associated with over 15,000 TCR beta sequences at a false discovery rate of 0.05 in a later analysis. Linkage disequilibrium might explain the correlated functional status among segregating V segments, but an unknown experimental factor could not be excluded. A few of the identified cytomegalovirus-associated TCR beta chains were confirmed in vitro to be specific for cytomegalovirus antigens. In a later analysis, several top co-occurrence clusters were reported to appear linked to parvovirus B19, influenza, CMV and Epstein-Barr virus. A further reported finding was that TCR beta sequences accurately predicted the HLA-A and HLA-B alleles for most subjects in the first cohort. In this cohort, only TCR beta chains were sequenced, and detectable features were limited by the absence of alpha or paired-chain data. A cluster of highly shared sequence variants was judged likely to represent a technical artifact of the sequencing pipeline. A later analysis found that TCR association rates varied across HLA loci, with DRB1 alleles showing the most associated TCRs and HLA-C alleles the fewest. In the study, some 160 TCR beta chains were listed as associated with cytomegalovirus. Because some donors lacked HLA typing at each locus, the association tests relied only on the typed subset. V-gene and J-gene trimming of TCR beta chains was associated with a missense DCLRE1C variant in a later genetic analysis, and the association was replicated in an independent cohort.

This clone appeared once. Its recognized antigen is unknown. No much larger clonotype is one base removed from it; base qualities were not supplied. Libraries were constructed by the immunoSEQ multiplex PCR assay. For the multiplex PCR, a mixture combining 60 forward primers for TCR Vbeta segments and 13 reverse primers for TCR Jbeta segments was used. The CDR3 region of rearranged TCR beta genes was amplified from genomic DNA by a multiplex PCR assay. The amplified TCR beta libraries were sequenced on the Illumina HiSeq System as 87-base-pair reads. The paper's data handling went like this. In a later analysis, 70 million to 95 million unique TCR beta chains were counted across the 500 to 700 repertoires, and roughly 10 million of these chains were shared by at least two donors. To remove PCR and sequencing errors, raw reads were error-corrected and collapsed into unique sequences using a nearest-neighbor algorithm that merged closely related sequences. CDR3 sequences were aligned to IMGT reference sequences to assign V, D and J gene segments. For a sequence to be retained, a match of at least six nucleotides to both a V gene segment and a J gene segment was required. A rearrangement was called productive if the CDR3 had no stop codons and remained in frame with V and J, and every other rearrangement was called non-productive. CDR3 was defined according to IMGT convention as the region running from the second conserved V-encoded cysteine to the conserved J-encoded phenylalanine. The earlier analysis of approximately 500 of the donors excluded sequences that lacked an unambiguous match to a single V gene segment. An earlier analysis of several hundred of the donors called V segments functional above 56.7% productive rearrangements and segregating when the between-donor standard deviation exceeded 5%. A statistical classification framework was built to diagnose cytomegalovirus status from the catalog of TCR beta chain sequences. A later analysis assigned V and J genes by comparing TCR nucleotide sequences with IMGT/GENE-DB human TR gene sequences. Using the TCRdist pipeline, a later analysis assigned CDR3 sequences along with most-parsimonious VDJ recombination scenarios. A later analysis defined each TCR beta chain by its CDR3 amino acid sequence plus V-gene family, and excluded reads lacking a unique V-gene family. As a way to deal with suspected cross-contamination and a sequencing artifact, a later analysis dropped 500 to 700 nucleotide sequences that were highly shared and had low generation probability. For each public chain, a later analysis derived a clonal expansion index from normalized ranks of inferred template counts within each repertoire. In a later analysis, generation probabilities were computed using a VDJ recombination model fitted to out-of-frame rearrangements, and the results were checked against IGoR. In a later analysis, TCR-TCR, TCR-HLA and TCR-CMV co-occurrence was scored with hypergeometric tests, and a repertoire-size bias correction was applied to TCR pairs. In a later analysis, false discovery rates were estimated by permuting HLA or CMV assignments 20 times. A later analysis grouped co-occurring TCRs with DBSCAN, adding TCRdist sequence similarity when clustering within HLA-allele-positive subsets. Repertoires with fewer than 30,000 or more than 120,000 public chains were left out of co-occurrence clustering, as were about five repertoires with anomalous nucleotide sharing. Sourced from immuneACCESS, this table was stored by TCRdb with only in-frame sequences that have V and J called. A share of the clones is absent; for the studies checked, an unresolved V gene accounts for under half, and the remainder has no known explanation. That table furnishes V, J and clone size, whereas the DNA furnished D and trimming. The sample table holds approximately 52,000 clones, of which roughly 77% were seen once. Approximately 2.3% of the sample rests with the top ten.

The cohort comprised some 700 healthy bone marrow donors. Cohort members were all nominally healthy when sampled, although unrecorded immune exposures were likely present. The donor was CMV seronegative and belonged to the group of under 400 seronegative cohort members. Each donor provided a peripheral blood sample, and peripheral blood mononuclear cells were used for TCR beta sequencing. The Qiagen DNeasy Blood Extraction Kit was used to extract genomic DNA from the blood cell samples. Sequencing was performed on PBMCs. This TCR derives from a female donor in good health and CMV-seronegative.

The CDR3 sequence is CASSFPLAGGADTQYF. The sequenced DNA: TGTGCCAGCAGTTTCCCACTAGCGGGAGGCGCAGATACGCAGTATTTT. Recombination connected TRBV28 to TRBJ2-3, and 12 junction bases match TRBD2. V is trimmed back by 3 bases and J by 4 bases, and the junction contains 5 bases that no gene match accounts for. Its CDR3 holds 16 amino acids, cysteine through phenylalanine. The kept DNA is CDR3 alone, 48 bases in frame from the first base. Taken from the germline V gene, the CDR1 and CDR2 loops are MDHEN and SYDVKM.